This T cell receptor (beta chain) was identified during a study of T cell repertoires in cytomegalovirus infection. Background on the study: Used in the study were CMV epitopes, some recently identified and HLA-C-restricted, others well-studied and HLA-B-restricted. It can be stated that public TCR beta signatures indicated CMV infection as well as a matching HLA type. Study-wide findings and caveats: Carriage of CMV together with the relevant HLA was identifiable through cumulative public TCR beta family frequency. Dominating the ex vivo response were TCR beta clonotypes that were CMV-specific and HLA-C-restricted.

In the case of this clonotype: Antigen unknown. One end of the junction fails to match germline, which may point to a read error.

TCRdb independently ran MiXCR on the reads; one entry per CDR3 protein. Among tens of thousands of distinct CDR3 sequences listed, under 30% were seen once. CDR1 and CDR2 from the germline V gene are MNHEY and SVGEGT. This CDR3 is 14 amino acids long. Material: CD8+ T cells from cultured PBMCs, obtained from culture after CMV antigen stimulation. The genes are TRBV6-2 or TRBV6-3 and TRBJ2-7, with D perhaps matching TRBD1 (6 bases). This sequence originates from a human donor in good health (CMV status not recorded). Some clones in this sample may be carry-over from other donors' samples. CDR3 loop: CANSFNRVTDEQYF. The CDR3, as DNA: TGTGCCAACAGTTTCAACAGGGTCACCGACGAGCAGTACTTC.